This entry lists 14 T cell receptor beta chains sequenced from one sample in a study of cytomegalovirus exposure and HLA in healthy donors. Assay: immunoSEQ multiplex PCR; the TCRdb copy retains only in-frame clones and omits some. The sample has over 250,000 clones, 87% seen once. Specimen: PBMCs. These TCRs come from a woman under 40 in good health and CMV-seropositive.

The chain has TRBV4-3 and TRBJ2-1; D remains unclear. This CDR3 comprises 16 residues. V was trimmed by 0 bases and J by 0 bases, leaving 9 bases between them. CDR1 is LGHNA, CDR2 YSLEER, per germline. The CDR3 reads CASSQDGLPSYNEQFF. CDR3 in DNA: TGCGCCAGCAGCCAAGACGGTTTACCCTCCTACAATGAGCAGTTCTTC.

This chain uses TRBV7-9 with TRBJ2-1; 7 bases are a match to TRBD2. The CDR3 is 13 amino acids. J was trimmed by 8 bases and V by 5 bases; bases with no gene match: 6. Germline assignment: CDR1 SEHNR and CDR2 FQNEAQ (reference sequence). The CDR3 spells CASSRTSVYEQFF. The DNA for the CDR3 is TGTGCCAGCAGCCGAACTAGCGTGTATGAGCAGTTCTTC.

CDR3 region: CASSSDRALYEQYF. The CDR3 DNA reads as TGTGCCAGCAGTTCGGACAGGGCCTTGTACGAGCAGTACTTC. This rearrangement joins TRBV2 to TRBJ2-7, with TRBD1 matching over 8 bases. Looked up from germline, CDR1 is SNHLY and CDR2 is FYNNEI. The CDR3 runs 14 residues. The junction had 7 bases not matched to a gene; V was cut back by 5 bases and J by 4 bases.

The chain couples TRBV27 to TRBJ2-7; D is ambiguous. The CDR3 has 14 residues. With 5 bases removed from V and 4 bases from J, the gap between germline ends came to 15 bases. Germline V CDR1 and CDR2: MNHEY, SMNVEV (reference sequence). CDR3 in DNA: TGTGCCAGCAGTGCCATGCCTACTGGTTACGAGCAGTACTTC. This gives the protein CASSAMPTGYEQYF.

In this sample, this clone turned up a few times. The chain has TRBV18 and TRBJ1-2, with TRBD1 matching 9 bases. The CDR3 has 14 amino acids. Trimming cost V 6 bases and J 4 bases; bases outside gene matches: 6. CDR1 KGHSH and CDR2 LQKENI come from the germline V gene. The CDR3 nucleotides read TGTGCCAGCTCGCGCGGGACAGGGCTCTATGGCTACACCTTC. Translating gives CASSRGTGLYGYTF. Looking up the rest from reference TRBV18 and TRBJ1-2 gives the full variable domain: NAGVMQNPRHLVRRRGQEARLRCSPMKGHSHVYWYRQLPEEGLKFMVYLQKENIIDESGMPKERFSAEFPKEGPSILRIQQVVRGDSAAYFCASSRGTGLYGYTFGSGTRLTVV.

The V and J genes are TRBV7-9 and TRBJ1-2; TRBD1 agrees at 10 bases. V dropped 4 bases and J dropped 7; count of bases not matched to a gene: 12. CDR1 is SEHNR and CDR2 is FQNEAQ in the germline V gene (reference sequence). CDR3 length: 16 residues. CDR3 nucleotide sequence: TGTGCCAGCAGCTCAAATTCACCGGGACAGGGGTCTGGCTACACCTTC. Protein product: CASSSNSPGQGSGYTF.

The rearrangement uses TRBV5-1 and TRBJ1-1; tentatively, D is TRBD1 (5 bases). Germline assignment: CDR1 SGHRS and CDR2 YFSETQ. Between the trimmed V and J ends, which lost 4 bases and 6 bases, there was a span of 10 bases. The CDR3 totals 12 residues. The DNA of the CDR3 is TGCGCCAGCAGCGGGGGACTCCCTGAAGCTTTCTTT. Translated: CASSGGLPEAFF.

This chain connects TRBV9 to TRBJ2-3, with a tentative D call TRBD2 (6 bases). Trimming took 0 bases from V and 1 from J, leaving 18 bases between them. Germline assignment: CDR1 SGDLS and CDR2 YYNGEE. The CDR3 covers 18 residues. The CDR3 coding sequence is TGTGCCAGCAGCGTAGAATGGAGGTCGTCTAGCGGCACAGATACGCAGTATTTT. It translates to CASSVEWRSSSGTDTQYF.

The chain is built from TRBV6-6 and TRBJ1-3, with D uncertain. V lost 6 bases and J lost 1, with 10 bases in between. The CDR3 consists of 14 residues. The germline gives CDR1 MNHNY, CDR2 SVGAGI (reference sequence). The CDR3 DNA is TGTGCCAGCAGAAAAACCGAATCTGGAAACACCATATATTTT. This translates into CASRKTESGNTIYF.

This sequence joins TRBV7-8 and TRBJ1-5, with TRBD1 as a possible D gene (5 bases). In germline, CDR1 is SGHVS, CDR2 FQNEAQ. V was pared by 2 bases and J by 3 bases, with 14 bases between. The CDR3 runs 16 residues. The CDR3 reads CASSLSVGGSNQPQHF. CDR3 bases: TGTGCCAGCAGCTTATCGGTGGGGGGGTCCAATCAGCCCCAGCATTTT.

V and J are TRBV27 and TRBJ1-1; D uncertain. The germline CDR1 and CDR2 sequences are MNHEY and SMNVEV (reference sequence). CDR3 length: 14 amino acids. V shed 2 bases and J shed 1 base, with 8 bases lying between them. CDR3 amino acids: CASSLRQANTEAFF. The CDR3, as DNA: TGTGCCAGCAGTTTAAGGCAGGCGAACACTGAAGCTTTCTTT.

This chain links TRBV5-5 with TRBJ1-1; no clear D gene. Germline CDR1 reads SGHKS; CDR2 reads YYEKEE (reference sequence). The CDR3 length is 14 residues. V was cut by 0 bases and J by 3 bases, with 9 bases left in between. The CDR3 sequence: CASSLVAGYTEAFF. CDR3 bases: TGTGCCAGCAGCTTGGTGGCGGGTTACACTGAAGCTTTCTTT.

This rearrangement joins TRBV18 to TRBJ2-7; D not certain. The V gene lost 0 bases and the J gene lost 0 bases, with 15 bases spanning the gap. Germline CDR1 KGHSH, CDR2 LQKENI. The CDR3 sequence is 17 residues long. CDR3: CASSPPEPSLSSYEQYF. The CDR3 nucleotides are TGTGCCAGCTCACCACCCGAGCCCTCATTGAGCTCCTACGAGCAGTACTTC. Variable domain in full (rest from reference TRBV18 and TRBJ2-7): NAGVMQNPRHLVRRRGQEARLRCSPMKGHSHVYWYRQLPEEGLKFMVYLQKENIIDESGMPKERFSAEFPKEGPSILRIQQVVRGDSAAYFCASSPPEPSLSSYEQYFGPGTRLTVT.

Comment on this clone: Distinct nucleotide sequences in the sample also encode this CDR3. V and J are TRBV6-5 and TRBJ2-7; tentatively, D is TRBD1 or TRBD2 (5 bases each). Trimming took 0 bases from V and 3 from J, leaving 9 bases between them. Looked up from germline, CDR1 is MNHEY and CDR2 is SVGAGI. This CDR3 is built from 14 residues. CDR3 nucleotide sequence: TGTGCCAGCAGTTACTCGGGAGACAGCTACGAGCAGTACTTC. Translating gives CASSYSGDSYEQYF.